This TCR beta chain comes out of a study of early T cells in non-severe SARS-CoV-2 infection. Study overall: Chains were unpaired, as sequencing was done on bulk RNA from unsorted whole blood. Points from the study as a whole: VDJdb matches were skewed toward anti-spike CD8 T cell responses.

Only a few counts were recorded for this clonotype. The target antigen is unknown. Individual cDNA molecules carried attached unique molecular identifiers. TCRdb re-called the 5' RACE reads through MiXCR, storing one row per CDR3 protein. The repertoire consists of 30,000 or so distinct CDR3 sequences, with approximately 5.2% occurring once and the leading ten covering 3.5%. This CDR3 has 13 amino acids. Germline CDR1 is MNHEY and CDR2 is SMNVEV (reference sequence). V was clipped by 6 bases and J by 4 bases; unmatched bases: 6. The chain uses TRBV27 and TRBJ2-7; TRBD2 matches 7 bases. The clonotype comes from an adult who was a healthcare worker with PCR-confirmed SARS-CoV-2 infection or an uninfected control (not recorded which). Sequenced input: whole blood. The CDR3, as DNA: TGTGCCAGCAGCGGGGGGTTTTGGTACGAGCAGTACTTC. Protein sequence: CASSGGFWYEQYF.